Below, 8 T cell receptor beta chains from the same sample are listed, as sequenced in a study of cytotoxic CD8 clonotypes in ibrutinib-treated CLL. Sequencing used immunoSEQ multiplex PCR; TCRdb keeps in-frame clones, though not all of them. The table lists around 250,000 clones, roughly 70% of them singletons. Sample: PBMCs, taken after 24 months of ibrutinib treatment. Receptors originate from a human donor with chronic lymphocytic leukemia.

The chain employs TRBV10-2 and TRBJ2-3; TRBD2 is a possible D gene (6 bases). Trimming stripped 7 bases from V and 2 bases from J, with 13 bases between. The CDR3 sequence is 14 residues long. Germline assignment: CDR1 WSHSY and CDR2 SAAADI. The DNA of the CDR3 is TGCGCCAGCACGGACTACGCTAACACAGATACGCAGTATTTT. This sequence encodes CASTDYANTDTQYF.

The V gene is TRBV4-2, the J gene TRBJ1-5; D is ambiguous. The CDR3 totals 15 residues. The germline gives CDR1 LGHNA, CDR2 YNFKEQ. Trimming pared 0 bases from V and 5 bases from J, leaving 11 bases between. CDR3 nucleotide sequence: TGTGCCAGCAGCCAAGAACGATCGCAGGATCAGCCCCAGCATTTT. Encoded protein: CASSQERSQDQPQHF.

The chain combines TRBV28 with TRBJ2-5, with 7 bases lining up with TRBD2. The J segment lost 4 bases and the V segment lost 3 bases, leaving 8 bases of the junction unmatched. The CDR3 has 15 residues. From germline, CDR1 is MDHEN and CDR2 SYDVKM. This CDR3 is CASSFGRAGIETQYF. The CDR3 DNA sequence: TGTGCCAGCAGTTTTGGGAGGGCCGGTATAGAGACCCAGTACTTC.

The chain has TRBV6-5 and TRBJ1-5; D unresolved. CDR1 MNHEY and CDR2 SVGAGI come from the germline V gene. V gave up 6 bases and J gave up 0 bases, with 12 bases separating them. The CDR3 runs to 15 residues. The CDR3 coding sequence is TGTGCCAGCAGGTCTACAGAATATAGCAATCAGCCCCAGCATTTT. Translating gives CASRSTEYSNQPQHF.

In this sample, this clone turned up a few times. The CDR3 is CASSRRQPVEAFF. CDR3 DNA: TGTGCCAGCAGCCGTCGACAGCCAGTGGAAGCTTTCTTT. The chain employs TRBV7-9 and TRBJ1-1, with TRBD1 as a possible D gene (5 bases). Trimming removed 5 bases at V and 8 bases at J, with 15 bases between. CDR1 and CDR2 (germline): SEHNR, FQNEAQ (reference sequence). CDR3 length: 13 residues.

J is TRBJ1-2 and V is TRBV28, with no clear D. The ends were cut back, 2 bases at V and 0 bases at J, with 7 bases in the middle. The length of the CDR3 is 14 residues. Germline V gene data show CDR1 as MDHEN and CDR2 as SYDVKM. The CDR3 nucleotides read TGTGCCAGCAGTTTAACTGATGCTAACTATGGCTACACCTTC. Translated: CASSLTDANYGYTF.

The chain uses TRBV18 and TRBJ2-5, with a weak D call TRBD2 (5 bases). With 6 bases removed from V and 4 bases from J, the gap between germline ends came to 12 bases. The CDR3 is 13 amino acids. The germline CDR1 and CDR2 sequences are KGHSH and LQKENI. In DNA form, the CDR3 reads TGTGCCAGCTCTTCTATCGAGGGAGAGACCCAGTACTTC. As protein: CASSSIEGETQYF.

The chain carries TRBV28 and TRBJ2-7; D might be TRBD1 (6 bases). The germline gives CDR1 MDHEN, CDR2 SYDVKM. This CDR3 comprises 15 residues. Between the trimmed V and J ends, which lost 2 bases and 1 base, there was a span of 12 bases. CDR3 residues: CASSLGTGLSYEQYF. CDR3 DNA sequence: TGTGCCAGCAGTTTAGGTACAGGGCTATCCTACGAGCAGTACTTC. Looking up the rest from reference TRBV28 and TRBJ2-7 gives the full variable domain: DVKVTQSSRYLVKRTGEKVFLECVQDMDHENMFWYRQDPGLGLRLIYFSYDVKMKEKGDIPEGYSVSREKKERFSLILESASTNQTSMYLCASSLGTGLSYEQYFGPGTRLTVT.